What follows are 11 T cell receptor beta chains derived from one specimen sequenced in a study of OX40 agonist ivuxolimab in advanced cancers. TCRdb's copy holds only in-frame clones and misses some; the assay was immunoSEQ multiplex PCR. The repertoire holds about 81,000 clones, 88% seen once, with approximately 0.45% in the top ten. This specimen consisted of CD4+ or CD8+ T cells sorted from blood, obtained in a trial of the OX40 agonist ivuxolimab. These receptors were obtained from an adult with an advanced solid tumor such as melanoma, head and neck, liver or kidney cancer.

This chain joins TRBV10-1 and TRBJ2-1, with D perhaps TRBD2 (6 bases). The V end lost 4 bases, the J end lost 5 bases, and 15 bases lay between the germline ends. The CDR3 is 15 amino acids. Germline V gene lookup returns CDR1 WNHNN and CDR2 SYGVQD (reference sequence). The CDR3 is CASSVGGRFNNEQFF. The CDR3 nucleotides are TGCGCCAGCAGTGTGGGTGGGAGGTTCAACAATGAGCAGTTCTTC.

With regard to this clone: Its ends do not fully match the called genes, so a read error is possible. The V gene is TRBV7-7, the J gene TRBJ2-3; a weak D match, TRBD1 (7 bases). The CDR3 is 14 amino acids. Germline V lookup: CDR1 SSHAT, CDR2 FNYEAQ (reference sequence). In nucleotides, the CDR3 is TGTGCTAGCAGCTCAGGGGGGTCCACAGATACGCAGTATTTT. Translated: CASSSGGSTDTQYF.

The chain is built from TRBV15 and TRBJ1-1; D is ambiguous. Germline V gives CDR1 LNHNV, CDR2 YYDKDF (reference sequence). The ends were cut back, 7 bases at V and 1 base at J, with 4 bases in the middle. This CDR3 comprises 11 residues. The CDR3 spells CATTANTEAFF. DNA for the CDR3: TGTGCCACCACTGCGAACACTGAAGCTTTCTTT.

CDR3 sequence reads: CASGGGQGILGQYF. The CDR3 nucleotides are TGTGCCAGTGGTGGGGGACAGGGGATTTTGGGGCAGTACTTC. V and J are TRBV28 and TRBJ2-7; 10 positions match TRBD1. The CDR3 sequence is 14 residues long. V gave up 9 bases and J gave up 9 bases; unmatched junction bases: 14. Germline CDR1 MDHEN, CDR2 SYDVKM.

As for this clone: An end of the junction does not agree with germline; a read error may underlie this. Distinct nucleotide sequences in the sample also encode this CDR3. This chain links TRBV7-2 with TRBJ1-4, with D unresolved. This CDR3 region has 15 residues. Germline values: CDR1 SGHTA, CDR2 FQGNSA. The CDR3 sequence: CASSGAGGPNEKLFF. DNA of the CDR3: TGCGCCAGCAGCGGTGCAGGCGGCCCCAATGAAAAACTGTTTTTT.

This clone has just one count. This chain uses TRBV11-3 with TRBJ2-7; the D is unclear. Germline assignment: CDR1 SGHNT and CDR2 YENEEA. The CDR3 length is 14 residues. V was cut by 1 base and J by 5 bases, with 12 bases left in between. DNA for the CDR3: TGTGCCAGCAGCTTAGGTCAGGCCCCCCACGAGCAGTACTTC. This translates into CASSLGQAPHEQYF.

The chain recombines TRBV6-5 with TRBJ2-2; D is ambiguous. V was pared by 2 bases and J by 2 bases, with 6 bases between. The CDR3 loop spans 14 amino acids. Germline V gene lookup returns CDR1 MNHEY and CDR2 SVGAGI. The CDR3 region is CASSYPRNTGELFF. DNA for the CDR3: TGTGCCAGCAGTTACCCCCGCAACACCGGGGAGCTGTTTTTT.

The chain couples TRBV29-1 to TRBJ2-3; the D call may be TRBD1 or TRBD2 (7 bases each). V dropped 8 bases and J dropped 5 bases, with 23 bases sitting between them. There are 15 residues in the CDR3. The germline CDR1 and CDR2 sequences are SQVTM and ANQGSEA. The CDR3 region is CSFRGGTAQVDTQYF. Here the CDR3 DNA reads TGCAGCTTCAGGGGGGGGACCGCGCAGGTAGATACGCAGTATTTT.

The rearrangement uses TRBV6-6 and TRBJ1-5, with 7 bases lining up with TRBD1. This CDR3 contains 13 residues. Trimming took 5 bases from V and 7 from J; bases not matched to a gene: 5. Germline CDR1 MNHNY, CDR2 SVGAGI (reference sequence). The CDR3 coding sequence is TGTGCCAGCAGTGATTGGACAGGCCAGCCCCAGCATTTT. Its translation: CASSDWTGQPQHF.

V gene TRBV4-2 combines with J gene TRBJ2-2; 8 bases map to TRBD2. The V gene's germline CDR1 is LGHNA and CDR2 YNFKEQ. The CDR3 covers 16 residues. After removal of 0 bases from V and 3 bases from J, the junction contained 3 bases not matched to a gene. The CDR3 DNA reads as TGTGCCAGCAGCCAAGAATTAGCGGGGTACACCGGGGAGCTGTTTTTT. Protein sequence: CASSQELAGYTGELFF.

V and J are TRBV19 and TRBJ2-7; D not resolved. The J call may be faulty, since TRBJ2-5 better matches the DNA end. The CDR3 consists of 14 residues. CDR1 LNHDA and CDR2 SQIVND come from the germline V gene (reference sequence). CDR3 in amino acids: CASSRWPAAETQYF. The CDR3, as DNA: TGTGCCAGTAGCCGTTGGCCCGCGGCGGAGACCCAGTACTTC.